Described below is a single T cell receptor (beta chain) sequence and its context. The record originates from a study of blood T cell repertoires in COVID-19. The V gene lost 1 base and the J gene lost 11 bases, with 9 bases spanning the gap. Germline CDR1 and CDR2: MNHNS and SASEGT. This CDR3 is built from 13 residues. The data were produced by immunoSEQ multiplex PCR, yet TCRdb's version contains in-frame clones alone and is incomplete. The sample lists fewer than 70,000 clones; 89% were seen once. The rearrangement links TRBV6-1 to TRBJ1-6; tentative D call: TRBD1 (6 bases). This TCR was sampled from a man aged 45-65 years with active COVID-19. The specimen sequenced was peripheral blood. CDR3 protein: CASSEEGGTPLHF. CDR3 in DNA: TGTGCCAGCAGTGAAGAAGGGGGTACACCCCTCCACTTT.